The following is a TCR beta chain sequence with its context. Its specificity is not known. The sample belongs to a study of cytomegalovirus exposure and HLA in healthy donors. Overall study results and limits: CMV antigen specificity was confirmed in vitro for a few CMV-associated chains. Accounts indicate the classifier identified cytomegalovirus status with strong specificity and sensitivity. It was 150 to 200 TCR beta chains that were listed as cytomegalovirus-associated. Generally TCR sequences proved uncommon, though certain public TCRs appeared in numerous donors.

Trimming cost V 5 bases and J 7 bases, with 14 bases left between them. The CDR3 runs to 13 residues. From germline, CDR1 is LNHDA and CDR2 SQIVND (reference sequence). Repertoires were generated with immunoSEQ multiplex PCR, while TCRdb's copy carries only in-frame clones and drops some. This sample yields 260,000 or so clones, of which roughly 90% are seen a single time; about 0.9% belongs to the top ten. This clonotype was sampled from a woman under 30 in good health and CMV-seronegative. Specimen: PBMCs. The chain uses TRBV19 and TRBJ1-1; D may be TRBD1 (6 bases). In DNA, the CDR3 is TGTGCCAGTAGTCTTTGGACAGAAAGTGAAGCTTTCTTT. Its translation is CASSLWTESEAFF.